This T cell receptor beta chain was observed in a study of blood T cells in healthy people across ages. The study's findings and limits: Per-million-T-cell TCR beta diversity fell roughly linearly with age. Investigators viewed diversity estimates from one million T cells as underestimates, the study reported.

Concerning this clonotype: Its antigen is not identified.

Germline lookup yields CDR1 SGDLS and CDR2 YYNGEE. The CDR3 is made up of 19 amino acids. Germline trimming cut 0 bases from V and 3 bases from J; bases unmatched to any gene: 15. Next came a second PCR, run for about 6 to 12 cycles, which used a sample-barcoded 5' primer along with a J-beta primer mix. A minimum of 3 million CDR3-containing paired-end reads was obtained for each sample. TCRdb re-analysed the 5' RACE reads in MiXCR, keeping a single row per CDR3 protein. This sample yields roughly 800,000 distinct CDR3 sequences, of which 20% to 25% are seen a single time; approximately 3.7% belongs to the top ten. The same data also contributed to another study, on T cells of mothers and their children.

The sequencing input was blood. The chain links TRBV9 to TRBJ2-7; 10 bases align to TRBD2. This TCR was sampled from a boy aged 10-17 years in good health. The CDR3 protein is CASSVAASGRGRRDYEQYF. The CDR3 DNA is TGTGCCAGCAGCGTAGCGGCTAGCGGGAGAGGAAGACGTGACTACGAGCAGTACTTC.